These T cell receptor beta chains were read from a single sample in a study of T cells in Graves' hyperthyroidism and ophthalmopathy. TCRdb itself ran the multiplex PCR reads through MiXCR, one entry per CDR3 protein. The sample has around 450,000 distinct CDR3 sequences, approximately 15% seen once. The sample taken for sequencing was blood. These TCRs come from a young woman with Graves' hyperthyroidism. Each CDR3 is given with its conserved first and last residue. A D gene is named only where the DNA matches it firmly. The listing skips clone size in some rows; elsewhere it reads once, few, many or a size class.

V gene: TRBV6-1; clone size: many; J gene: TRBJ2-7; D gene: TRBD2; CDR3 DNA: TGTGCCAGCAGAGAGTCAACAGCGGGAGCCAACGAGCAGTACTTC; CDR3 protein: CASRESTAGANEQYF
V gene: TRBV5-4; clone size: -; J gene: TRBJ2-7; D gene: TRBD1; CDR3 DNA: TGTGCCAGCAGCGTCGACAGGGGGGTTGCCTACGAGCAGTACTTC; CDR3 protein: CASSVDRGVAYEQYF
V gene: TRBV27; clone size: many; J gene: TRBJ1-1; D gene: -; CDR3 DNA: TGTGCCAGCAGTCGGGGTTCCACTGAAGCTTTCTTT; CDR3 protein: CASSRGSTEAFF
V gene: TRBV7-2; clone size: -; J gene: TRBJ1-1; D gene: TRBD1; CDR3 DNA: TGTGCCAGCAGCTTAAAGGCGCAGGGGGCTGGTGAAGCTTTCTTT; CDR3 protein: CASSLKAQGAGEAFF
V gene: TRBV15; clone size: many; J gene: TRBJ2-7; D gene: -; CDR3 DNA: TGTGCCACCAGCAGAGGATTGGCTAGGTATCTCTACGAGCAGTACTTC; CDR3 protein: CATSRGLARYLYEQYF
V gene: TRBV11-2; clone size: many; J gene: TRBJ1-1; D gene: -; CDR3 DNA: TGTGCCAGCAGCCCCCCTTTAACAGAGGTTCTGAACACTGAAGCTTTCTTT; CDR3 protein: CASSPPLTEVLNTEAFF
V gene: TRBV2; clone size: many; J gene: TRBJ1-5; D gene: TRBD1; CDR3 DNA: TGTGCCAGCAGTGAAGTAGGACAGGGGGCAGGTCAGCCCCAGCATTTT; CDR3 protein: CASSEVGQGAGQPQHF
V gene: TRBV10-3; clone size: few; J gene: TRBJ2-1; D gene: -; CDR3 DNA: TGTGCCATCAGTGAGTCTGAAAGGAACGTGGATGAGCAGTTCTTC; CDR3 protein: CAISESERNVDEQFF
V gene: TRBV20-1; clone size: many; J gene: TRBJ1-1; D gene: -; CDR3 DNA: TGCAGTGCTAGGATGGGGGATTCGGCGGTTCAAGCTTTCTTT; CDR3 protein: CSARMGDSAVQAFF
V gene: TRBV20-1; clone size: many; J gene: TRBJ2-3; D gene: TRBD2; CDR3 DNA: TGCAGTGCTAGAGCCGTGCGGGGGGAACGAGATACGCAGTATTTT; CDR3 protein: CSARAVRGERDTQYF
V gene: TRBV2; clone size: many; J gene: TRBJ2-5; D gene: -; CDR3 DNA: TGTGCCAGCAGTGAAATAGAGGTCAATACTCAAGAGACCCAGTACTTC; CDR3 protein: CASSEIEVNTQETQYF
V gene: TRBV7-3; clone size: -; J gene: TRBJ1-1; D gene: -; CDR3 DNA: TGTGCCAGCAGCTTAACTGGGGGGGGGAATGAAGCTTTCTTT; CDR3 protein: CASSLTGGGNEAFF
V gene: TRBV12-5; clone size: -; J gene: TRBJ1-2; D gene: TRBD1; CDR3 DNA: TGTGCTAGTGGTTTGGAGGGACAGTCATATGGCTACACCTTC; CDR3 protein: CASGLEGQSYGYTF
V gene: TRBV12-3/TRBV12-4; clone size: many; J gene: TRBJ2-3; D gene: TRBD2; CDR3 DNA: TGTGCCAGCAGTTTAGGGGGACTAGCGGGGGGGAAAGATACGCAGTATTTT; CDR3 protein: CASSLGGLAGGKDTQYF
V gene: TRBV12-3/TRBV12-4; clone size: many; J gene: TRBJ2-5; D gene: -; CDR3 DNA: TGTGCCAGCAGTTTAAAAGGGGGAGAGACCCAGTACTTC; CDR3 protein: CASSLKGGETQYF